These T cell receptor beta chains were read from a single sample in a study of beta chain features in type 1 diabetes. Only in-frame clones appear in the TCRdb table, and some are missing; sequencing was by immunoSEQ multiplex PCR. There are 200,000 to 300,000 clones in the sample; about 15% occur only once, and about 0.019% lies in the top ten. Sequencing was done on a sample of naive CD4+ T cells from blood. The origin of the receptors is a man aged 30 to 39 with type 1 diabetes. CDR3s include the opening cysteine and the closing phenylalanine or tryptophan. A D gene is named only where the DNA matches it firmly. The size entry is marked missing in some rows and otherwise reads once, few, many or a size class.

J	D	V	size	CDR3	DNA
TRBJ2-1	.	TRBV30	.	CAWGPSGNEQFF	TGTGCCTGGGGGCCCTCGGGAAATGAGCAGTTCTTC
TRBJ1-1	.	TRBV11-3	few	CASRLGRTEAFF	TGTGCCAGCAGACTAGGACGGACTGAAGCTTTCTTT
TRBJ2-3	TRBD2	TRBV18	few	CASSLSRLASGITDTQYF	TGTGCCAGCTCACTATCCCGGCTGGCTAGCGGGATCACAGATACGCAGTATTTT
TRBJ1-1	TRBD1	TRBV5-4	few	CASSFRGQGSTEAFF	TGTGCCAGCAGCTTCAGGGGACAGGGGAGCACTGAAGCTTTCTTT
TRBJ2-3	TRBD2	TRBV11-2	.	CASSGSGTTDTQYF	TGTGCCAGCAGCGGTAGCGGGACCACAGATACGCAGTATTTT
TRBJ2-7	.	TRBV5-1	.	CASSPRTVTYEQYF	TGCGCCAGCAGCCCTCGGACAGTTACCTACGAGCAGTACTTC
TRBJ2-2	TRBD2	TRBV7-9	.	CASSLAGVDGELFF	TGTGCCAGCAGCTTGGCGGGAGTCGACGGGGAGCTGTTTTTT
TRBJ2-7	.	TRBV29-1	few	CSAGRGADYEQYF	TGCAGCGCAGGTCGGGGGGCCGACTACGAGCAGTACTTC
TRBJ2-1	.	TRBV5-1	few	CASSPTNSEQFF	TGCGCCAGCAGCCCGACTAATTCTGAGCAGTTCTTC
TRBJ2-1	TRBD1	TRBV19	.	CASSARAGGLSYNEQFF	TGTGCCAGTAGTGCCCGGGCAGGGGGCCTCTCCTACAATGAGCAGTTCTTC
TRBJ1-5	.	TRBV7-6	.	CASSLAAGASNQPQHF	TGTGCCAGCAGCTTAGCGGCGGGGGCGAGCAATCAGCCCCAGCATTTT
TRBJ2-1	TRBD2	TRBV6-1	.	CASSDPGLVNEQFF	TGTGCCAGCAGTGACCCGGGACTAGTCAATGAGCAGTTCTTC
TRBJ2-5	TRBD1	TRBV5-1	.	CASSLGGTGGQETQYF	TGCGCCAGCAGCTTGGGGGGTACAGGGGGACAAGAGACCCAGTACTTC
TRBJ2-1	TRBD1	TRBV5-6	few	CASSQWTGSGYNEQFF	TGTGCCAGCAGCCAGTGGACAGGGAGCGGCTACAATGAGCAGTTCTTC
TRBJ2-2	.	TRBV18	few	CASSPEARNTGELFF	TGTGCCAGCTCACCAGAGGCAAGAAACACCGGGGAGCTGTTTTTT
TRBJ2-7	TRBD2	TRBV7-9	few	CASSSGLAGGEQYF	TGTGCCAGCAGCTCGGGACTAGCGGGAGGGGAGCAGTACTTC
TRBJ2-2	.	TRBV2	.	CAGLGQSPYTGELFF	TGTGCCGGACTGGGACAATCCCCTTACACCGGGGAGCTGTTTTTT
TRBJ2-3	TRBD2	TRBV5-1	few	CASSQSGSQRDTQYF	TGCGCCAGCAGCCAGAGCGGGAGTCAGCGGGATACGCAGTATTTT
TRBJ2-3	.	TRBV29-1	.	CSVKTGLLSTDTQYF	TGCAGCGTCAAGACAGGCCTACTAAGCACAGATACGCAGTATTTT
TRBJ1-5	.	TRBV4-1	few	CASSEEKGLRQPQHF	TGCGCCAGCAGCGAAGAAAAGGGGCTGCGTCAGCCCCAGCATTTT
TRBJ2-7	.	TRBV6-5	.	CASSHNDEQYF	TGTGCCAGCAGCCACAACGACGAGCAGTACTTC
TRBJ2-3	.	TRBV19	few	CASSIADFTDTQYF	TGTGCCAGTAGTATAGCCGACTTCACAGATACGCAGTATTTT
TRBJ1-2	TRBD1	TRBV29-1	.	CSVWTGGDGYTF	TGCAGCGTCTGGACAGGGGGGGATGGCTACACCTTC
TRBJ1-2	.	TRBV21-1	few	CASSKDAGTAIYGYTF	TGTGCCAGCAGCAAAGATGCCGGGACAGCGATCTATGGCTACACCTTC
TRBJ2-2	.	TRBV10-3	.	CAISGGPPGGELFF	TGTGCCATCAGCGGGGGGCCCCCCGGCGGGGAGCTGTTTTTT
TRBJ1-2	.	TRBV5-4	.	CASSPPGSHTNYGYTF	TGTGCCAGCAGCCCCCCCGGGTCACATACTAACTATGGCTACACCTTC
TRBJ2-5	TRBD2	TRBV30	few	CARTSSEGETQYF	TGTGCTCGGACTAGCTCTGAGGGAGAGACCCAGTACTTC
TRBJ1-1	.	TRBV6-5	.	CASRTTVTTEAFF	TGTGCCAGCAGGACTACAGTAACGACTGAAGCTTTCTTT
TRBJ1-5	TRBD1	TRBV30	few	CAWSRDSNNQPQHF	TGTGCCTGGAGTAGGGACAGCAATAATCAGCCCCAGCATTTT
TRBJ1-1	TRBD1	TRBV18	.	CASSATGSMNTEAFF	TGTGCCAGCTCAGCGACAGGGTCAATGAACACTGAAGCTTTCTTT
TRBJ1-5	TRBD1	TRBV5-4	few	CASSQTGGGERQPQHF	TGTGCCAGCAGCCAAACAGGGGGAGGGGAGAGACAGCCCCAGCATTTT
TRBJ1-4	TRBD1	TRBV6-6	few	CASSSRDRGNEKLFF	TGTGCCAGCAGTTCCCGGGACAGGGGCAATGAAAAACTGTTTTTT
TRBJ1-2	TRBD1	TRBV6-4	few	CASSGTGGSYGYTF	TGTGCCAGCAGTGGAACAGGGGGCAGCTATGGCTACACCTTC
TRBJ2-3	.	TRBV2	.	CASSDGQGPDTQYF	TGTGCCAGCAGTGATGGTCAGGGCCCAGATACGCAGTATTTT
TRBJ2-1	TRBD1	TRBV5-4	.	CASRQGANEQFF	TGTGCCAGCAGACAGGGGGCCAATGAGCAGTTCTTC
TRBJ2-7	TRBD1	TRBV5-1	few	CASSLAGTGQSYEQYF	TGCGCCAGCAGCTTGGCCGGGACAGGGCAGTCCTACGAGCAGTACTTC
TRBJ1-2	.	TRBV7-9	.	CASSSNYGYTF	TGTGCCAGCAGCTCGAACTATGGCTACACCTTC
TRBJ2-5	.	TRBV5-4	few	CASSLEQQETQYF	TGTGCCAGCAGCTTGGAACAGCAAGAGACCCAGTACTTC
TRBJ2-3	TRBD1	TRBV25-1	.	CASSWDRITDTQYF	TGTGCCAGCAGCTGGGACAGGATCACAGATACGCAGTATTTT
TRBJ1-1	.	TRBV7-9	.	CASSRQDTEAFF	TGTGCCAGCAGCCGACAGGACACTGAAGCTTTCTTT
TRBJ1-2	.	TRBV2	.	CASTEDVFIIGYGYTF	TGTGCCAGCACCGAGGATGTATTCATTATCGGATATGGCTACACCTTC